One sample yielded the 25 T cell receptor beta chains listed below, sequenced in a study of blood T cell repertoires in COVID-19. Sequencing was performed with immunoSEQ multiplex PCR; in TCRdb, only in-frame clones are kept and a portion is missing. The sample shows about 90,000 clones, approximately 89% of them seen only once. Input material: peripheral blood. The receptors shown here come from a human donor in a cohort sampled during active COVID-19.

The V call is TRBV18, the J call TRBJ1-2; TRBD1 matches 8 bases. Germline V gene data show CDR1 as KGHSH and CDR2 as LQKENI. CDR3 length: 14 residues. V shed 5 bases, J shed 6 bases, and the junction held 8 bases outside the gene matches. The CDR3 is CASSTRDRTNGYTF. CDR3 bases: TGTGCCAGCTCAACCCGGGACAGGACGAATGGCTACACCTTC. Complete variable domain (other parts from reference TRBV18 and TRBJ1-2): NAGVMQNPRHLVRRRGQEARLRCSPMKGHSHVYWYRQLPEEGLKFMVYLQKENIIDESGMPKERFSAEFPKEGPSILRIQQVVRGDSAAYFCASSTRDRTNGYTFGSGTRLTVV.

The chain uses TRBV6-5 and TRBJ2-3; tentative D call: TRBD1 (6 bases). V was trimmed by 5 bases and J by 2 bases, leaving 14 bases between them. Germline CDR1 is MNHEY and CDR2 is SVGAGI. CDR3 size: 15 residues. CDR3 sequence reads: CASSRQDSHTDTQYF. The CDR3 bases are TGTGCCAGCAGTCGACAGGATAGTCACACAGATACGCAGTATTTT.

The genes are TRBV7-9 and TRBJ1-2; D is uncertain. Germline V CDR1 and CDR2: SEHNR, FQNEAQ (reference sequence). There are 17 residues in the CDR3. V was pared by 2 bases and J by 4 bases, with 20 bases between. CDR3 DNA sequence: TGTGCCAGCAGCTTAAAACAACAGTCTCGTGGGAGCTATGGCTACACCTTC. Encoded protein: CASSLKQQSRGSYGYTF. The complete variable domain, with remaining parts taken from reference TRBV7-9 and TRBJ1-2, reads DTGVSQNPRHKITKRGQNVTFRCDPISEHNRLYWYRQTLGQGPEFLTYFQNEAQLEKSRLLSDRFSAERPKGSFSTLEIQRTEQGDSAMYLCASSLKQQSRGSYGYTFGSGTRLTVV.

The chain uses TRBV19 and TRBJ2-7; no reliable D call. Trimming took 5 bases from V and 4 from J, leaving 18 bases between them. Germline V gene data show CDR1 as LNHDA and CDR2 as SQIVND (reference sequence). The CDR3 has 15 amino acids. CDR3 in amino acids: CASSSPGSPSYEQYF. The DNA of the CDR3 is TGTGCCAGTAGTTCGCCGGGTAGCCCATCTTACGAGCAGTACTTC.

This chain joins TRBV7-3 and TRBJ2-1, with D perhaps matching TRBD2 (5 bases). V was pared by 5 bases and J by 1 base, with 9 bases between. The CDR3 totals 14 residues. Germline V gives CDR1 SGHTA, CDR2 FQGTGA. CDR3 in amino acids: CASSPERSYNEQFF. For the CDR3, the DNA is TGTGCCAGCAGCCCCGAGCGGTCCTACAATGAGCAGTTCTTC.

This clone was counted only a few times. The chain couples TRBV13 to TRBJ2-1, with 9 bases that match TRBD1. Germline CDR1 PRHDT, CDR2 FYEKMQ (reference sequence). The CDR3 loop spans 15 amino acids. V lost 5 bases to trimming and J lost 5 bases; unmatched junction nucleotides: 7. The CDR3 sequence: CASSPAGTGNNEQFF. The CDR3 coding sequence is TGTGCCAGCAGCCCGGCCGGGACAGGGAACAATGAGCAGTTCTTC.

This rearrangement joins TRBV6-5 to TRBJ2-7, with TRBD2 as a possible D gene (5 bases). The CDR3 sequence is 11 residues long. Germline lookup yields CDR1 MNHEY and CDR2 SVGAGI. Trimming cost V 8 bases and J 6 bases, with 11 bases left between them. The CDR3 region is CASHSSGEQYF. The CDR3 bases are TGTGCCAGCCATTCGAGCGGCGAGCAGTACTTC.

The chain couples TRBV27 to TRBJ1-2, with TRBD1 as a possible D gene (6 bases). V gave up 8 bases and J gave up 4 bases, with 17 bases separating them. Looked up from germline, CDR1 is MNHEY and CDR2 is SMNVEV (reference sequence). This CDR3 spans 14 amino acids. This CDR3 is CASGVFDRSYGYTF. CDR3 bases: TGTGCCAGCGGAGTCTTCGACAGGTCCTATGGCTACACCTTC.

The V call is TRBV12-3 or TRBV12-4, the J call TRBJ1-1; a weak D match, TRBD1 (5 bases). V lost 5 bases and J lost 11, with 15 bases in between. This CDR3 contains 12 residues. The CDR3 DNA reads TGTGCCAGCAGTCCAGCGGGGCGTCCTGCTTTCTTT. Translating it yields CASSPAGRPAFF.

Concerning this clone: A read error may produce the germline difference seen at one junction end. The rearrangement joins TRBV7-7 to TRBJ2-5; 7 bases map to TRBD1. The CDR3 length is 14 residues. CDR1 is SSHAT, CDR2 FNYEAQ, per germline (reference sequence). The CDR3 DNA sequence: TGTGCTAGCAGTCATGGAGACAGGGTGGAGACCCAGTACTTC. This gives the protein CASSHGDRVETQYF. Based on the CDR3 plus reference TRBV7-7 and TRBJ2-5, the full variable domain is GAGVSQSPRYKVTKRGQDVTLRCDPISSHATLYWYQQALGQGPEFLTYFNYEAQPDKSGLPSDRFSAERPEGSISTLTIQRTEQRDSAMYRCASSHGDRVETQYFGPGTRLLVL.

This chain uses TRBV7-9 with TRBJ1-1, with D hard to call. V was pared by 5 bases and J by 1 base, with 14 bases between. Germline values: CDR1 SEHNR, CDR2 FQNEAQ (reference sequence). The CDR3 has 15 amino acids. The CDR3 DNA reads TGTGCCAGCAGCCCTACGGACTCTCGGAACACTGAAGCTTTCTTT. Amino acids: CASSPTDSRNTEAFF. Filled out from reference TRBV7-9 and TRBJ1-1, the complete variable domain reads DTGVSQNPRHKITKRGQNVTFRCDPISEHNRLYWYRQTLGQGPEFLTYFQNEAQLEKSRLLSDRFSAERPKGSFSTLEIQRTEQGDSAMYLCASSPTDSRNTEAFFGQGTRLTVV.

The chain combines TRBV6-1 with TRBJ2-3; the match to TRBD2 covers 7 bases. V shed 2 bases, J shed 4 bases, and the junction held 9 bases outside the gene matches. This CDR3 has 16 amino acids. The germline V gene has CDR1 MNHNS and CDR2 SASEGT. In DNA form, the CDR3 reads TGTGCCAGCAGTGAACATAGTAGCGGGTATGCAGATACGCAGTATTTT. It is translated as CASSEHSSGYADTQYF.

This clone was seen just once. J is TRBJ2-1 and V is TRBV19; D unresolved. This CDR3 comprises 15 residues. Trimming cost V 6 bases and J 0 bases, with 12 bases left between them. Per the germline V gene, CDR1 is LNHDA and CDR2 is SQIVND (reference sequence). CDR3 nucleotides: TGTGCCAGTAGGGTGGTGGCCGACTCCTACAATGAGCAGTTCTTC. Translating gives CASRVVADSYNEQFF.

The chain has TRBV28 and TRBJ1-5; D possibly corresponds to TRBD1 (6 bases). The CDR3 contains 12 residues. V was shortened by 8 bases and J by 4 bases, with 9 bases between the two germline ends. Germline assignment: CDR1 MDHEN and CDR2 SYDVKM. CDR3 protein: CASGTGNQPQHF. The CDR3 bases are TGTGCCAGCGGAACAGGGAATCAGCCCCAGCATTTT.

The CDR3 region has the DNA TGTGCCAGCAGCTCTGACATCCTCACTGAAGCTTTCTTT. Translated, it gives CASSSDILTEAFF. The V and J genes are TRBV5-8 and TRBJ1-1; D unclear. Looked up from germline, CDR1 is SGHTS and CDR2 is YDEGEE. CDR3 length equals 13 residues. With 3 bases removed from V and 4 bases from J, the gap between germline ends came to 10 bases.

The chain links TRBV11-2 to TRBJ2-7; TRBD2 is a possible D gene (5 bases). The CDR3 loop spans 15 amino acids. Trimming pared 1 base from V and 7 bases from J, leaving 17 bases between. Germline loops: CDR1 SGHAT, CDR2 FQNNGV. The CDR3 sequence: CASSLASFSGVEQYF. CDR3 DNA sequence: TGTGCCAGCAGCTTAGCTAGCTTTTCAGGAGTTGAGCAGTACTTC.

The chain links TRBV9 to TRBJ2-1; tentative D call: TRBD2 (7 bases). Germline V gives CDR1 SGDLS, CDR2 YYNGEE. The CDR3 has 15 residues. V lost 2 bases to trimming and J lost 6 bases, with 15 bases between them. CDR3 amino acids: CASSVWGGPGNEQFF. CDR3 DNA: TGTGCCAGCAGCGTTTGGGGGGGCCCGGGCAATGAGCAGTTCTTC.

This chain joins TRBV7-6 and TRBJ1-4; maybe TRBD1 (6 bases). The ends were cut back, 5 bases at V and 8 bases at J, with 15 bases in the middle. Germline loops: CDR1 SGHVS, CDR2 FNYEAQ. The CDR3 contains 14 residues. The CDR3 bases are TGTGCCAGCAGCGCCCGGGACACGGGGGAAAAACTGTTTTTT. This translates into CASSARDTGEKLFF.

This chain joins TRBV19 and TRBJ1-2; the match to TRBD1 covers 8 bases. Germline V gives CDR1 LNHDA, CDR2 SQIVND (reference sequence). Trimming at V came to 6 bases and at J to 8 bases, leaving 14 bases not matched to a gene. The CDR3 has 15 amino acids. The CDR3 spells CASRRTGLLRFGYTF. The CDR3, as DNA: TGTGCCAGTAGAAGGACAGGGCTGCTTCGCTTCGGCTACACCTTC.

This clone appeared a single time. V is TRBV9 and J is TRBJ2-7; perhaps TRBD1 as D (6 bases). Germline CDR1 reads SGDLS; CDR2 reads YYNGEE. Trimming cost V 0 bases and J 5 bases, with 15 bases left between them. The CDR3 covers 15 residues. The CDR3: CASSVGPRGNDEQYF. CDR3 nucleotide sequence: TGTGCCAGCAGCGTAGGGCCCAGGGGAAATGACGAGCAGTACTTC.

The chain links TRBV3-1 (or the pseudogene TRBV3-2) to TRBJ1-2; a weak D match, TRBD1 (6 bases). The ends were cut back, 4 bases at V and 4 bases at J, with 31 bases in the middle. Germline loops: CDR1 LGHDT, CDR2 YNNKEL (reference sequence). This CDR3 comprises 20 residues. The CDR3 loop is CASSRVMGGTADRTFYGYTF. The DNA of the CDR3 is TGTGCCAGCAGCCGTGTTATGGGCGGAACTGCCGACAGGACTTTCTATGGCTACACCTTC.

The genes are TRBV3-1 (or the pseudogene TRBV3-2) and TRBJ2-3, with D possibly being TRBD2 (6 bases). Per germline, CDR1 LGHDT and CDR2 YNNKEL (reference sequence). Trimming pared 1 base from V and 0 bases from J, leaving 11 bases between. This CDR3 has 16 amino acids. The DNA of the CDR3 is TGTGCCAGCAGCCAAGTTGGGGGGTATAGCACAGATACGCAGTATTTT. This codes for CASSQVGGYSTDTQYF.

The chain recombines TRBV5-5 with TRBJ2-3, with 7 bases aligning to TRBD1. Germline trimming cut 0 bases from V and 2 bases from J; bases unmatched to any gene: 6. The CDR3 consists of 16 residues. Germline V gene lookup returns CDR1 SGHKS and CDR2 YYEKEE (reference sequence). The CDR3 DNA reads TGTGCCAGCAGCTTGGTTGTCGACAGGGTCACAGATACGCAGTATTTT. Its translation: CASSLVVDRVTDTQYF.

The chain has TRBV30 and TRBJ2-7, with 8 positions matching TRBD1. Germline CDR1 reads GTSNPN; CDR2 reads SVGIG (reference sequence). The trim removed 3 bases at V and 2 bases at J, leaving 3 bases unmatched. The CDR3 contains 13 residues. The CDR3 region is CAWRQQGAYEQYF. DNA of the CDR3: TGTGCCTGGAGACAACAGGGGGCCTACGAGCAGTACTTC.

Comments on this clone: An end of the junction does not agree with germline; a read error may underlie this. Different DNA sequences within this sample yield the same CDR3. This rearrangement joins TRBV28 to TRBJ1-5, with 8 bases fitting TRBD1. CDR3 size: 14 residues. Germline values: CDR1 MDHEN, CDR2 SYDVKM. The CDR3 DNA reads TGTGCCAGTAGTTTCGACAGGGGACGACAGCCCCAGCATTTT. Encoded protein: CASSFDRGRQPQHF. The entire variable domain, with the rest obtained from reference TRBV28 and TRBJ1-5, is as follows: DVKVTQSSRYLVKRTGEKVFLECVQDMDHENMFWYRQDPGLGLRLIYFSYDVKMKEKGDIPEGYSVSREKKERFSLILESASTNQTSMYLCASSFDRGRQPQHFGDGTRLSIL.